This T cell receptor (beta chain) came from a study of control samples from healthy donors and cancer patients. This clone was counted a few times. The CDR3 is 13 residues long. The junction had 5 bases not matched to a gene; V was cut back by 6 bases and J by 4 bases. CDR1 and CDR2 (germline): WNHNN, SYGVQD (reference sequence). Libraries were prepared by immunoSEQ multiplex PCR; TCRdb keeps only in-frame clonotypes and omits some of them. The repertoire consists of around 170,000 clones, with about 93% occurring once and the leading ten covering 0.68%. The sequence was collected from a woman aged 25 to 39 in good health. The sample was blood. This chain connects TRBV10-1 to TRBJ1-2, with 7 bases that match TRBD1. CDR3 protein: CASSAGQPYGYTF. In nucleotides, the CDR3 is TGCGCCAGCAGCGCGGGACAGCCCTATGGCTACACCTTC.